This T cell receptor (beta chain) was retrieved from a study of T cell repertoires in cytomegalovirus infection. On the study more broadly: Public TCR beta signature analysis indicated the presence of both CMV infection and matching HLA type. The study, taken as a whole, reports: Accumulated public TCR beta family frequency recognized individuals carrying CMV together with the relevant HLA. HLA-C-restricted CMV clonotypes gave the most frequent clonotype in two of eight donors.

The V gene lost 7 bases and the J gene lost 5 bases, with 17 bases spanning the gap. The CDR3 has 14 amino acids. Germline V gene data show CDR1 as LGHNA and CDR2 as YNFKEQ. TCRdb used MiXCR to reprocess the reads, holding one entry per CDR3 protein. The sample has about 360,000 distinct CDR3 sequences, over 15% seen once. This clonotype was seen more than once but under ten times. No antigen is known for it. Sequencing input: PBMCs. This TCR came from a human donor in good health (CMV status not recorded). Some clones in this sample may be carry-over from other donors' samples. The V and J genes are TRBV4-2 and TRBJ1-1; D is possibly TRBD1 (5 bases). CDR3 loop: CASTTGGGLTEAFF. CDR3 DNA: TGTGCCAGCACGACCGGGGGTGGACTGACTGAAGCTTTCTTT.